This T cell receptor beta chain was recovered during a study of brain metastases from non-small cell lung cancer. Study outcomes and limitations: In approximately 60% of brain metastases, T-cell clones were expanded compared with matched primary tumors. Metastases had sparse T cells but largely shared repertoires with primaries. Fewer infiltrating T cells were found in brain metastases than primaries.

Per the germline V gene, CDR1 is SGHRS and CDR2 is YFSETQ. V lost 5 bases, J lost 6 bases, and 20 bases lay in between. The CDR3 extends over 15 amino acids. Remarks on this clone: Its specificity is unknown.

Method: immunoSEQ multiplex PCR; TCRdb's copy keeps in-frame clones and lacks some. The table includes around 2,700 clones, around 82% detected once. What was sequenced was primary lung tumor tissue. The V and J genes are TRBV5-1 and TRBJ1-1; D unresolved. The clonotype originates from a donor older than 35 with non-small cell lung cancer. This CDR3 is CASRPEVGGYSEAFF. Here the CDR3 DNA reads TGCGCCAGCAGACCCGAGGTCGGAGGATATTCTGAAGCTTTCTTT.